These 29 T cell receptor beta chains came from one sample sequenced in a study of Graves' ophthalmopathy and Graves' hyperthyroidism. Amplification from RNA transcripts yielded the TCR beta CDR3 regions. RT-PCR in the first round used HTBI primers; a second-round multiplex PCR followed. TCRdb ran MiXCR on the multiplex PCR reads and lists one entry per CDR3 protein. Among approximately 700,000 distinct CDR3 sequences, over 40% were seen once, and the ten largest hold more than 2.5%. Sequenced input: peripheral blood. The origin of the receptors is an adult man with Graves' ophthalmopathy.

This clonotype was detected ten times or more. The chain couples TRBV7-9 to TRBJ2-3; 9 bases fit TRBD2. V trimming: 1 base; J trimming: 4 bases; junction bases outside the gene matches: 3. Germline loops: CDR1 SEHNR, CDR2 FQNEAQ (reference sequence). The CDR3 sequence is 15 residues long. The CDR3 is CASSLGTSDADTQYF. In DNA, the CDR3 is TGTGCCAGCAGCTTAGGGACTAGCGATGCAGATACGCAGTATTTT.

This clonotype was counted at least ten times. The chain joins TRBV20-1 to TRBJ1-4, with a possible D match to TRBD1 (5 bases). The V gene's germline CDR1 is DFQATT and CDR2 SNEGSKA (reference sequence). V dropped 3 bases and J dropped 3 bases, with 8 bases sitting between them. The CDR3 contains 13 residues. In DNA, the CDR3 is TGCAGTGCTAGCGGGACGGCTAATGAAAAACTGTTTTTT. Residues: CSASGTANEKLFF.

This chain links TRBV24-1 with TRBJ2-3; D gene uncertain. The ends were cut back, 5 bases at V and 1 base at J, with 15 bases in the middle. Germline V gene data show CDR1 as KGHDR and CDR2 as SFDVKD. The CDR3 covers 16 residues. The CDR3 spells CATSGKGNIGTDTQYF. The CDR3 nucleotides are TGTGCCACCAGTGGTAAAGGGAATATCGGCACAGATACGCAGTATTTT.

The rearrangement uses TRBV10-3 and TRBJ1-1, with 8 bases that match TRBD1. Trimming removed 7 bases from V and 3 bases from J; junction bases left unmatched: 10. This CDR3 region has 15 residues. Germline V gene data show CDR1 as ENHRY and CDR2 as SYGVKD. The CDR3 nucleotides are TGTGCCATCATCAGTGACAGGGGAGGCGACACTGAAGCTTTCTTT. Translation gives CAIISDRGGDTEAFF.

J is TRBJ1-1 and V is TRBV12-3 or TRBV12-4; D is perhaps TRBD1 (5 bases). Trimming cost V 1 base and J 8 bases, with 20 bases left between them. The CDR3 loop spans 16 amino acids. The CDR3 coding sequence is TGTGCCAGCAGTTTAGTAGGCAGGGAACGGTTCTCCGAAGCTTTCTTT. It encodes CASSLVGRERFSEAFF.

The rearrangement joins TRBV10-3 to TRBJ2-7; TRBD2 aligns across 8 bases. V shed 10 bases and J 2 bases; nucleotides not matched to a gene: 7. This CDR3 has 13 amino acids. Germline V lookup: CDR1 ENHRY, CDR2 SYGVKD. CDR3 sequence (DNA): TGTGCCAGCCTCTCGGGGGGGACCTACGAGCAGTACTTC. Protein sequence: CASLSGGTYEQYF.

The V and J genes are TRBV9 and TRBJ2-2, with 9 bases that match TRBD2. The CDR3 covers 16 residues. V dropped 5 bases and J dropped 4; count of bases not matched to a gene: 9. The germline V gene encodes CDR1 SGDLS and CDR2 YYNGEE. CDR3 sequence: CASSDGSSGITGELFF. DNA for the CDR3: TGTGCCAGCAGTGATGGTTCTAGCGGGATCACCGGGGAGCTGTTTTTT. The entire variable domain, with the rest obtained from reference TRBV9 and TRBJ2-2, is as follows: DSGVTQTPKHLITATGQRVTLRCSPRSGDLSVYWYQQSLDQGLQFLIQYYNGEERAKGNILERFSAQQFPDLHSELNLSSLELGDSALYFCASSDGSSGITGELFFGEGSRLTVL.

The V and J genes are TRBV5-1 and TRBJ2-2; D uncertain. Germline V gene sequence: CDR1 SGHRS, CDR2 YFSETQ. V was shortened by 0 bases and J by 2 bases, with 17 bases between the two germline ends. The CDR3 is 18 residues long. CDR3 region: CASSLGILARVNTGELFF. Here the CDR3 DNA reads TGCGCCAGCAGCTTGGGTATCTTAGCAAGAGTAAACACCGGGGAGCTGTTTTTT.

This clonotype was counted ten times or more. This sequence joins TRBV20-1 and TRBJ1-6, with TRBD1 matching 8 bases. Germline assignment: CDR1 DFQATT and CDR2 SNEGSKA (reference sequence). The CDR3 has 16 amino acids. The ends lost 3 bases at V and 3 bases at J; junction bases unmatched: 7. Here the CDR3 DNA reads TGCAGTGCTAGTTCACAGGGGGTCTTCTATAATTCACCCCTCCACTTT. Protein: CSASSQGVFYNSPLHF.

As concerns this clonotype: The CDR3 carries no conserved terminal phenylalanine or tryptophan, so it likely arises from a read error. The chain is built from TRBV5-1 and TRBJ2-5; 7 bases agree with TRBD2. The CDR3 loop spans 15 amino acids. With V trimmed by 0 bases and J by 5 bases, 7 bases remained unmatched. In germline, CDR1 is SGHRS, CDR2 YFSETQ. The CDR3 loop is CASSLARGGLETQYL. DNA of the CDR3: TGCGCCAGCAGCTTGGCTCGGGGAGGGTTGGAGACCCAGTACCTC.

This clonotype showed up just a few times. This chain joins TRBV5-4 and TRBJ1-2; 7 positions agree with TRBD1. J was trimmed by 8 bases and V by 2 bases; bases with no gene match: 6. This CDR3 contains 13 residues. CDR1 and CDR2 (germline): SGHNT, YYREEE (reference sequence). The CDR3, as DNA: TGTGCCAGCAGCTTCCGGGACAGAACCGGCTACACCTTC. Protein: CASSFRDRTGYTF. Filled out from reference TRBV5-4 and TRBJ1-2, the complete variable domain reads ETGVTQSPTHLIKTRGQQVTLRCSSQSGHNTVSWYQQALGQGPQFIFQYYREEENGRGNFPPRFSGLQFPNYSSELNVNALELDDSALYLCASSFRDRTGYTFGSGTRLTVV.

At least ten counts were recorded for this clonotype. The DNA for the CDR3 is TGTGCCAGCAGTGATCGCGGACTCCTGAACACTGAAGCTTTCTTT. This gives the protein CASSDRGLLNTEAFF. The genes are TRBV25-1 and TRBJ1-1; D unclear. Germline-derived CDR1 and CDR2 are MGHDK and SYGVNS. CDR3 size: 15 residues. With 3 bases removed from V and 0 bases from J, the gap between germline ends came to 11 bases.

The chain uses TRBV20-1 and TRBJ2-4; 9 bases are shared with TRBD2. V lost 3 bases and J lost 0; bases outside the gene matches: 9. The CDR3 runs to 17 residues. Germline V gives CDR1 DFQATT, CDR2 SNEGSKA (reference sequence). The CDR3 DNA reads as TGCAGTGCTAGGCGGGGGGGCGCAGTTCTAGCCAAAAACATTCAGTACTTC. It is translated as CSARRGGAVLAKNIQYF.

This clonotype appeared many times. V is TRBV29-1 and J is TRBJ1-1, with D possibly TRBD1 on 5 matching bases. V was pared by 7 bases and J by 5 bases, with 11 bases between. This CDR3 comprises 11 residues. The germline gives CDR1 SQVTM, CDR2 ANQGSEA. CDR3 nucleotide sequence: TGCAGCGCCGCGGGGGTGACTGAAGCTTTCTTT. Translating it yields CSAAGVTEAFF.

Written as DNA, the CDR3 is TGCAGCGTGCTTTGGGGGGCAGGGAACACTGAAGCTTTCTTT. Residues: CSVLWGAGNTEAFF. The chain carries TRBV29-1 and TRBJ1-1; possibly TRBD1 for D (6 bases). CDR1 and CDR2 (germline): SQVTM, ANQGSEA. The CDR3 sequence is 14 residues long. Trimming stripped 6 bases from V and 1 base from J, with 15 bases between.

As for this clonotype: A much larger clone sits a single nucleotide away, making a read error possible. The chain is built from TRBV9 and TRBJ2-2, with a weak D call TRBD2 (5 bases). Germline V gene lookup returns CDR1 SGDLS and CDR2 YYNGEE. The CDR3 sequence is 16 residues long. Between the trimmed V and J ends, which lost 4 bases and 5 bases, there was a span of 18 bases. CDR3 in DNA: TGTGCCAGCAGCACCTCAGTGGGAGTGCGAACCGGGGAGCTGTTTTTT. It translates to CASSTSVGVRTGELFF.

This clonotype was observed many times. Mismatch with germline at one junction end may stem from a read error. V and J are TRBV10-3 and TRBJ1-2; D call uncertain. The CDR3 has 14 residues. Germline values: CDR1 ENHRY, CDR2 SYGVKD. CDR3 sequence reads: CASSQSRNHYGYTF. CDR3 coding DNA: TGTGCCAGCAGTCAATCCAGGAACCACTATGGCTACACCTTC.

The chain joins TRBV14 to TRBJ2-2; perhaps TRBD1 as D (5 bases). The CDR3 has 14 amino acids. Germline V CDR1 and CDR2: SGHDN, FVKESK. V was shortened by 3 bases and J by 6 bases, with 11 bases between the two germline ends. The CDR3 spells CASSHLTGPGELFF. CDR3 coding DNA: TGTGCCAGCAGCCACTTAACAGGCCCCGGGGAGCTGTTTTTT.

This clonotype was observed a few times. This chain links TRBV6-5 with TRBJ1-6, with TRBD1 as a possible D gene (5 bases). This CDR3 comprises 15 residues. V was clipped by 2 bases and J by 7 bases, with 12 bases between them. The germline gives CDR1 MNHEY, CDR2 SVGAGI. The DNA of the CDR3 is TGTGCCAGCAGTTACAATGGGGGTGAAAATTCACCCCTCCACTTT. It yields the protein CASSYNGGENSPLHF.

This clonotype was detected a few times. The rearrangement uses TRBV20-1 and TRBJ2-3; TRBD2 matches at 9 bases. The CDR3 is 13 amino acids. Germline V gives CDR1 DFQATT, CDR2 SNEGSKA (reference sequence). Trimming removed 6 bases from V and 1 base from J; junction bases left unmatched: 2. CDR3 DNA: TGCAGTGCGCCTAGCGGGGGCACAGATACGCAGTATTTT. Amino acid sequence: CSAPSGGTDTQYF.

The chain has TRBV7-8 and TRBJ1-3; D might be TRBD1 (6 bases). Germline values: CDR1 SGHVS, CDR2 FQNEAQ. The ends were cut back, 5 bases at V and 4 bases at J, with 15 bases in the middle. This CDR3 spans 15 amino acids. The CDR3 here is CASSPLGGHGNTIYF. CDR3 nucleotides: TGTGCCAGCAGCCCCCTAGGGGGGCACGGAAACACCATATATTTT.

The DNA of the CDR3 is TGTGCCTGGAGTCTCCTCGGTGGAAACACCATATATTTT. Translation gives CAWSLLGGNTIYF. The chain has TRBV30 and TRBJ1-3; D not resolved. The germline V gene encodes CDR1 GTSNPN and CDR2 SVGIG (reference sequence). This CDR3 region has 13 residues. The germline V and J ends were trimmed by 2 bases and 3 bases, with 8 bases remaining between them. Drawing the rest from reference TRBV30 and TRBJ1-3, the complete variable domain is SQTIHQWPATLVQPVGSPLSLECTVEGTSNPNLYWYRQAAGRGLQLLFYSVGIGQISSEVPQNLSASRPQDRQFILSSKKLLLSDSGFYLCAWSLLGGNTIYFGEGSWLTVV.

This clonotype showed up just a few times. V is TRBV3-1 and J is TRBJ1-1; D gene unclear. The CDR3 sequence is 14 residues long. V dropped 2 bases and J dropped 0 bases, with 7 bases sitting between them. CDR1 is LGHDT and CDR2 is YNNKEL in the germline V gene (reference sequence). The CDR3 here is CASSQPSMNTEAFF. Here the CDR3 DNA reads TGTGCCAGCAGCCAACCTAGTATGAACACTGAAGCTTTCTTT.

V is TRBV4-2 and J is TRBJ1-1; 7 nucleotides match TRBD1. The ends lost 1 base at V and 6 bases at J; junction bases unmatched: 11. Germline V gene data show CDR1 as LGHNA and CDR2 as YNFKEQ. The length of the CDR3 is 16 residues. CDR3 sequence reads: CASSQGGDRELPEAFF. CDR3 nucleotide sequence: TGTGCCAGCAGCCAAGGGGGTGACAGGGAGTTGCCTGAAGCTTTCTTT.

This clonotype was recorded many times. V usage is TRBV2 and J usage is TRBJ1-6, with TRBD1 matching 8 bases. The length of the CDR3 is 15 residues. Trimming at V came to 7 bases and at J to 6 bases, leaving 8 bases not matched to a gene. CDR1 and CDR2 from the germline V gene are SNHLY and FYNNEI. CDR3 DNA: TGTGCCAGCATAAGGGACAGGACTTTTAATTCACCCCTCCACTTT. Its protein is CASIRDRTFNSPLHF. The full variable domain, in which reference TRBV2 and TRBJ1-6 provide the parts outside the CDR3, is EPEVTQTPSHQVTQMGQEVILRCVPISNHLYFYWYRQILGQKVEFLVSFYNNEISEKSEIFDDQFSVERPDGSNFTLKIRSTKLEDSAMYFCASIRDRTFNSPLHFGNGTRLTVT.

This clonotype was recorded at least ten times. The V and J genes are TRBV7-8 and TRBJ1-5; 7 bases agree with TRBD1. CDR3 size: 15 residues. J gave up 9 bases and V 4 bases, and 12 bases lay outside the gene matches. CDR1 is SGHVS and CDR2 is FQNEAQ in the germline V gene. The CDR3, as DNA: TGTGCCAGCAGCTCGGACAGGTTAATCCTCCGGCCCCAGCATTTT. It is translated as CASSSDRLILRPQHF.

The rearrangement uses TRBV7-9 and TRBJ2-2; no clear D. The length of the CDR3 is 15 residues. Deletions cut 3 bases from V and 4 bases from J, with 12 bases between. In germline, CDR1 is SEHNR, CDR2 FQNEAQ (reference sequence). The chain's CDR3 is CASSFDGQVTGELFF. DNA for the CDR3: TGTGCCAGCAGCTTCGACGGCCAGGTCACCGGGGAGCTGTTTTTT.

The V gene is TRBV2, the J gene TRBJ2-7; 12 nucleotides agree with TRBD2. Trimming cost V 2 bases and J 6 bases; bases outside gene matches: 2. Germline CDR1 SNHLY, CDR2 FYNNEI. The CDR3 covers 14 residues. CDR3 sequence (DNA): TGTGCCAGCAGTGAATCTAGCGGGAGGGTCGAGCAGTACTTC. This codes for CASSESSGRVEQYF.

At least ten counts were recorded for this clonotype. The V and J genes are TRBV14 and TRBJ2-7; D is unresolved. Trimming removed 2 bases from V and 6 bases from J, with 5 bases in between. The V gene's germline CDR1 is SGHDN and CDR2 FVKESK. There are 11 residues in the CDR3. The CDR3 sequence is CASSQWAEQYF. Written as DNA, the CDR3 is TGTGCCAGCAGCCAATGGGCCGAGCAGTACTTC.